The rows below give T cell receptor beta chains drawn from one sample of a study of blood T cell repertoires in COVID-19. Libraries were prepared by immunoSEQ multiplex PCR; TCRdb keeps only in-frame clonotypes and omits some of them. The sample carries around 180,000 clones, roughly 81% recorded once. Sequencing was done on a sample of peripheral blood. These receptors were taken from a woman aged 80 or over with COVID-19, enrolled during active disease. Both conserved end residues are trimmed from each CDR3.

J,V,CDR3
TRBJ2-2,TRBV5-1,ASSLSSGHGTGELF
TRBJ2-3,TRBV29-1,SVEEGGIRTDTQY
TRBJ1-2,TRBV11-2,ASSLNPHGQVYGYT
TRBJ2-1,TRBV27,ASRFSGRDNEQF
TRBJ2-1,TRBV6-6,ASILQAGGQSEQF
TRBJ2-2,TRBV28,ASSLLSSGRKGTGELF
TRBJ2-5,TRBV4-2,ASSQDGKVQETQY
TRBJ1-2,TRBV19,AAHGGGQGTWNLGYT
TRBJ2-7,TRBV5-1,ASREDRGLYEQY
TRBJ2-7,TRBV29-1,SVDSLAGRTYEQY
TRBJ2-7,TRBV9,ASSVDRGEQY
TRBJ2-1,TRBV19,ASSMPRGEQF
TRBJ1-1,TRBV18,ASHPGPNTEAF
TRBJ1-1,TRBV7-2,ASSLWGGHSAGTEAF
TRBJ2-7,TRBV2,ASSDSGQASYEQY
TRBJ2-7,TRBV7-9,ASSPDRYSYEQY
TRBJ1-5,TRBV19,ASSINFGGGQPQH
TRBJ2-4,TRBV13,ASSLGRAKNIQY
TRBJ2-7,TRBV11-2,ASSSDRGPYEQY
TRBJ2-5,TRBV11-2,ASSLGGQVQETQY
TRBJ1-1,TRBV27,ASRRGARTEAF
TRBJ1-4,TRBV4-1,ASSKKTGTGGEKLF
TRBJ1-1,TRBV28,ASSQLAPGGTWNTEAF
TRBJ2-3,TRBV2,ASRESVGTQY
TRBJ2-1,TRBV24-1,ATSDPGTSGSYNEQF
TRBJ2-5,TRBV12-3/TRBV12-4,ASSQGALGPQY
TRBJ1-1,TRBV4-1,ASSHPGVGVNTEAF
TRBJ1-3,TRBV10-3,AISVGTAGNTIY
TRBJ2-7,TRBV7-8,ASSLRPLTGEQY
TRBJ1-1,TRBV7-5,VRSLESRDRGSMNTEAF
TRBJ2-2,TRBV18,ASSPPQGRPPHSGELF
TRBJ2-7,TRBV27,ASSWDRAREQY
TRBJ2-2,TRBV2,ASKGTSGRNTGELF
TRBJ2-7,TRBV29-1,SVGGGSPHYEQY
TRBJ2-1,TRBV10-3,AIWDTYNEQF
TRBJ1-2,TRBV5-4,ASRILWDRDGYT
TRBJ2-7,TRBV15,ATSREDTGSYEQY
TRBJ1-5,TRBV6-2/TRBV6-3,ASSRQQGDNQPQH
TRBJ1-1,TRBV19,ASTLGGNEAF
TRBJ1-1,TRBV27,ASSSKGAEAF
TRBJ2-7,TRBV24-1,ATSDPRGQGGIYEQY
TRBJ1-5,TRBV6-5,ASSRPGDQPQH
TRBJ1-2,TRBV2,ASSQQSNYGYT
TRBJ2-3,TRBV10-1,ASSELLAGEHTDTQY
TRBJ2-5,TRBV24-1,ATSRAGYETQY
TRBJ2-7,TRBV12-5,ASAKGDEQY
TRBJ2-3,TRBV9,ASSHGTVSTDTQY
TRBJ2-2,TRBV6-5,ASSYKGQGTGELF
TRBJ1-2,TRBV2,ASSPRGQTDGYT
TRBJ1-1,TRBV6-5,ASSYGPNTEAF
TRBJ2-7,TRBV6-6,ASSYSMANPYEQY
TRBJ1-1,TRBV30,AWKGVMNTEAF
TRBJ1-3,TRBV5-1,ASSNGQGGSGNTIY
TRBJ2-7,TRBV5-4,ASSWGLADSYEQY
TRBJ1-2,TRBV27,ATRDRGLYGYT
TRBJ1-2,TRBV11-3,ASSHRGLLYGYT
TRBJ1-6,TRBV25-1,ASSDLSEDDSPLH